This T cell receptor beta chain emerged from a study of blood T cell repertoires in COVID-19. The V gene end was trimmed by 4 bases and the J gene end by 0 bases; junction bases not matched to a gene: 3. Germline-derived CDR1 and CDR2 are SNHLY and FYNNEI. The CDR3 is 15 amino acids. Per the study methods: By means of reference gene primer amplification, nucleated cell counts were estimated. Repertoires were generated with immunoSEQ multiplex PCR, while TCRdb's copy carries only in-frame clones and drops some. V and J calls and clone size are those listed in that table; D and trimming were worked out from the DNA. The sample includes 30,000 to 40,000 clones, about 91% seen only once; the top ten take less than 20%.

The chain links TRBV2 to TRBJ2-3; 8 bases map to TRBD2. Sequenced sample: peripheral blood. The clonotype comes from a woman under 40 in a cohort sampled during active COVID-19. CDR3 residues: CASSVASGSTDTQYF. The DNA for the CDR3 is TGTGCCAGCAGTGTAGCTAGCGGGAGCACAGATACGCAGTATTTT.